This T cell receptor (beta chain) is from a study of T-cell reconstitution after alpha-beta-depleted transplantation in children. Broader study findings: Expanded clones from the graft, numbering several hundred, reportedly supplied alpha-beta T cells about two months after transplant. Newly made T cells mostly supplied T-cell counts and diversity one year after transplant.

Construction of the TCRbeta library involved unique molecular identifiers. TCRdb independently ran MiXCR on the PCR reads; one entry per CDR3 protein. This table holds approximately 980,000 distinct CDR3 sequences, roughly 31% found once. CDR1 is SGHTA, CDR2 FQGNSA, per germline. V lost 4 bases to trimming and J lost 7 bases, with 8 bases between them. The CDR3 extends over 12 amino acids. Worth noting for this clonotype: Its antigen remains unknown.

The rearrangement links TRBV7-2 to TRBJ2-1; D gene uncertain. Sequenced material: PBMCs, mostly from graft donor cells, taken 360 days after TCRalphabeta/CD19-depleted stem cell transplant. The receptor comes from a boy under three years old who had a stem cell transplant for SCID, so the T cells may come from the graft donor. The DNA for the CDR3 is TGTGCCAGCAGCTATAAACTGAATGAGCAGTTCTTC. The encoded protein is CASSYKLNEQFF.